These 25 T cell receptor beta chains were sequenced from one sample in a study of blood T cell repertoires in COVID-19. Libraries were prepared by immunoSEQ multiplex PCR; TCRdb keeps only in-frame clonotypes and omits some of them. The sample consists of about 230,000 clones, over 80% of them appearing once. Sequenced input: peripheral blood. These TCRs come from a man in his forties with acute or convalescent COVID-19.

This rearrangement joins TRBV29-1 to TRBJ1-1, with D tentatively TRBD1 (6 bases). This CDR3 has 13 amino acids. CDR1 is SQVTM and CDR2 is ANQGSEA in the germline V gene. V was trimmed by 3 bases and J by 4 bases, leaving 12 bases between them. The CDR3 sequence: CSVDWAGATEAFF. In DNA, the CDR3 is TGCAGCGTTGATTGGGCAGGGGCCACTGAAGCTTTCTTT.

The rearrangement links TRBV5-8 to TRBJ1-2, with 7 bases lining up with TRBD1. Germline CDR1 and CDR2: SGHTS and YDEGEE. This CDR3 spans 12 amino acids. V gave up 9 bases and J gave up 4 bases; unmatched junction bases: 6. CDR3 bases: TGTGCCACCCGACAGGGACCCTATGGCTACACCTTC. This translates into CATRQGPYGYTF.

This clone was detected only a few times. The chain employs TRBV27 and TRBJ1-2, with D tentatively TRBD1 (5 bases). The CDR3 runs to 14 residues. Trimming removed 6 bases from V and 3 bases from J, with 14 bases in between. Germline CDR1 is MNHEY and CDR2 is SMNVEV (reference sequence). In nucleotides, the CDR3 is TGTGCCAGCAGAAGCGACAGCAGCGACTATGGCTACACCTTC. Its protein product is CASRSDSSDYGYTF.

The rearrangement joins TRBV18 to TRBJ2-3; TRBD2 is a possible D gene (6 bases). In germline, CDR1 is KGHSH, CDR2 LQKENI. The CDR3 is made up of 15 amino acids. The V end lost 4 bases, the J end lost 1 base, and 12 bases lay between the germline ends. The CDR3 sequence is CASSQQAGRTDTQYF. CDR3 DNA sequence: TGTGCCAGCTCACAACAGGCGGGGCGCACAGATACGCAGTATTTT.

The V and J genes are TRBV7-9 and TRBJ1-3, with a tentative D call TRBD1 (5 bases). V was shortened by 3 bases and J by 2 bases, with 14 bases between the two germline ends. The CDR3 spans 16 residues. CDR1 SEHNR and CDR2 FQNEAQ come from the germline V gene (reference sequence). CDR3 DNA: TGTGCCAGCAGCTTGTACCAGGGCCCGACTGGAAACACCATATATTTT. Translated: CASSLYQGPTGNTIYF.

CDR3: CASSARLAGEVDTQYF. The CDR3 nucleotides read TGTGCCAGCAGCGCCCGACTAGCGGGAGAGGTGGATACGCAGTATTTT. The chain links TRBV7-3 to TRBJ2-3; 12 bases are a match to TRBD2. V gave up 5 bases and J gave up 6 bases; unmatched junction bases: 9. From germline, CDR1 is SGHTA and CDR2 FQGTGA. This CDR3 contains 16 residues.

The genes are TRBV19 and TRBJ1-1; 8 bases are shared with TRBD1. The CDR3 spans 15 residues. After removal of 6 bases from V and 1 base from J, the junction contained 7 bases not matched to a gene. Germline CDR1 is LNHDA and CDR2 is SQIVND (reference sequence). CDR3 amino acids: CASSAAGTGNTEAFF. In DNA, the CDR3 is TGTGCCAGTAGCGCGGCCGGGACAGGGAACACTGAAGCTTTCTTT.

The chain carries TRBV6-5 and TRBJ1-2; the match to TRBD1 covers 9 bases. The J segment lost 6 bases and the V segment lost 4 bases, leaving 3 bases of the junction unmatched. Per the germline V gene, CDR1 is MNHEY and CDR2 is SVGAGI. This CDR3 comprises 13 residues. CDR3: CASSWGQGNGYTF. The DNA for the CDR3 is TGTGCCAGCAGTTGGGGACAGGGTAATGGCTACACCTTC.

J is TRBJ1-3 and V is TRBV24-1; D remains ambiguous. Trimming cost V 7 bases and J 0 bases, with 21 bases left between them. The CDR3 loop spans 18 amino acids. CDR1 is KGHDR, CDR2 SFDVKD, per germline. CDR3 sequence (DNA): TGTGCCACCAGAGGCGGGGTGCGAAAGCCCTACTCTGGAAACACCATATATTTT. This translates into CATRGGVRKPYSGNTIYF.

This chain links TRBV11-2 with TRBJ1-4; D unresolved. The V end was cut by 5 bases, the J end by 2 bases, with 6 bases between. From germline, CDR1 is SGHAT and CDR2 FQNNGV. The CDR3 sequence is 13 residues long. This CDR3 reads CASSQNTNEKLFF. In DNA, the CDR3 is TGTGCCAGCAGCCAGAATACTAATGAAAAACTGTTTTTT.

The chain is built from TRBV15 and TRBJ2-6, with a weak D call TRBD1 (5 bases). The CDR3 extends over 14 amino acids. Germline CDR1 and CDR2: LNHNV and YYDKDF (reference sequence). The germline V and J ends were trimmed by 4 bases and 2 bases, with 6 bases remaining between them. CDR3 sequence (DNA): TGTGCCACCAGCACCAGGGCTGGGGCCAACGTCCTGACTTTC. Translation: CATSTRAGANVLTF. The full variable domain, with the rest looked up from reference TRBV15 and TRBJ2-6, is DAMVIQNPRYQVTQFGKPVTLSCSQTLNHNVMYWYQQKSSQAPKLLFHYYDKDFNNEADTPDNFQSRRPNTSFCFLDIRSPGLGDTAMYLCATSTRAGANVLTFGAGSRLTVL.

The V and J genes are TRBV19 and TRBJ1-1; D remains ambiguous. Germline V gene sequence: CDR1 LNHDA, CDR2 SQIVND (reference sequence). Between the trimmed V and J ends, which lost 5 bases and 6 bases, there was a span of 13 bases. There are 13 residues in the CDR3. CDR3 protein: CASSADPEAEAFF. The CDR3 DNA reads TGTGCCAGTAGTGCCGACCCGGAGGCTGAAGCTTTCTTT.

The rearrangement uses TRBV6-5 and TRBJ2-7; D may be TRBD2 (6 bases). CDR1 and CDR2 from the germline V gene are MNHEY and SVGAGI. Trimming left V 7 bases short and J 6 bases short, with 16 bases between. CDR3 length: 13 amino acids. In DNA, the CDR3 is TGTGCCAGCATTGGAGGGGTTCCCCTCGAGCAGTACTTC. Translating gives CASIGGVPLEQYF.

J is TRBJ2-1 and V is TRBV14; 12 bases line up with TRBD2. The CDR3 consists of 16 residues. Per germline, CDR1 SGHDN and CDR2 FVKESK. V lost 4 bases and J lost 4; bases outside the gene matches: 5. The CDR3 bases are TGTGCCAGCAGCCTACTAGCGGGAGGCCGATACAATGAGCAGTTCTTC. This sequence encodes CASSLLAGGRYNEQFF.

This clone was seen only a few times. The chain uses TRBV29-1 and TRBJ2-3; D possibly corresponds to TRBD2 (6 bases). The CDR3 sequence is 15 residues long. The V gene lost 7 bases and the J gene lost 0 bases, with 17 bases spanning the gap. CDR1 SQVTM and CDR2 ANQGSEA come from the germline V gene. CDR3 sequence (DNA): TGCAGCGCCGATTCGGGCGGGACTAGCACAGATACGCAGTATTTT. Its protein product is CSADSGGTSTDTQYF.

CDR3 protein: CASSEWYARDSYEQYF. The DNA of the CDR3 is TGTGCCAGCAGTGAATGGTATGCGAGGGACTCCTACGAGCAGTACTTC. The rearrangement uses TRBV6-1 and TRBJ2-7, with D perhaps matching TRBD2 (5 bases). V was clipped by 2 bases and J by 0 bases, with 14 bases between them. In germline, CDR1 is MNHNS, CDR2 SASEGT. This CDR3 spans 16 amino acids.

V gene TRBV5-8 combines with J gene TRBJ2-3, with D tentatively TRBD1 (6 bases). Germline CDR1 and CDR2: SGHTS and YDEGEE. The length of the CDR3 is 19 residues. V gave up 4 bases and J gave up 2 bases, with 26 bases separating them. The CDR3 loop reads CASSPERTGQKENTDTQYF. In DNA, the CDR3 is TGTGCCAGCAGCCCCGAGCGAACAGGGCAAAAGGAAAACACAGATACGCAGTATTTT.

This clone was observed a handful of times. This sequence joins TRBV6-5 and TRBJ1-2, with D maybe TRBD1 (6 bases). The CDR3 has 13 residues. V shed 4 bases and J shed 4 bases, with 10 bases lying between them. The germline V gene has CDR1 MNHEY and CDR2 SVGAGI. For the CDR3, the DNA is TGTGCCAGCAGTTTCAGGACAGCCTATGGCTACACCTTC. Encoded protein: CASSFRTAYGYTF.

A few counts support this clone. The V call is TRBV3-1 (or the pseudogene TRBV3-2), the J call TRBJ1-1, with D possibly matching TRBD1 (6 bases). Germline CDR1 and CDR2: LGHDT and YNNKEL (reference sequence). The CDR3 consists of 13 residues. Between the trimmed V and J ends, which lost 4 bases and 5 bases, there was a span of 11 bases. DNA for the CDR3: TGTGCCAGCAGCCTCCAAGACAGGACTGAAGCTTTCTTT. Its protein is CASSLQDRTEAFF.

This clone has only a few counts. The chain combines TRBV7-3 with TRBJ2-2, with unresolved D. Germline V lookup: CDR1 SGHTA, CDR2 FQGTGA. This CDR3 has 15 amino acids. Trimming pared 1 base from V and 0 bases from J, leaving 6 bases between. The CDR3 sequence is CASSLMRTNTGELFF. In DNA form, the CDR3 reads TGTGCCAGCAGCTTAATGCGTACGAACACCGGGGAGCTGTTTTTT. The whole variable domain, filled in from reference TRBV7-3 and TRBJ2-2, reads GAGVSQTPSNKVTEKGKYVELRCDPISGHTALYWYRQSLGQGPEFLIYFQGTGAADDSGLPNDRFFAVRPEGSVSTLKIQRTERGDSAVYLCASSLMRTNTGELFFGEGSRLTVL.

This clone occurred once. The rearrangement uses TRBV3-1 (or the pseudogene TRBV3-2) and TRBJ1-1; D is unresolved. The ends were cut back, 1 base at V and 6 bases at J, with 9 bases in the middle. This CDR3 region has 13 residues. Germline V CDR1 and CDR2: LGHDT, YNNKEL (reference sequence). CDR3 sequence reads: CASSQVAVPEAFF. DNA of the CDR3: TGTGCCAGCAGCCAAGTTGCGGTTCCTGAAGCTTTCTTT.

The table lists this clone with a few counts. The gene calls are TRBV5-1 and TRBJ2-2, with TRBD2 identical over 11 bases. The CDR3 runs 18 residues. Germline V gene sequence: CDR1 SGHRS, CDR2 YFSETQ. With V trimmed by 0 bases and J by 3 bases, 7 bases remained unmatched. The CDR3 bases are TGCGCCAGCAGCTTGGTCGGTAGCGGGAGGGCCGACACCGGGGAGCTGTTTTTT. Translated, it gives CASSLVGSGRADTGELFF.

This chain connects TRBV5-1 to TRBJ2-1, with D perhaps TRBD1 (5 bases). The V end lost 0 bases, the J end lost 5 bases, and 9 bases lay between the germline ends. CDR1 and CDR2 from the germline V gene are SGHRS and YFSETQ. This CDR3 has 14 amino acids. The DNA for the CDR3 is TGCGCCAGCAGCTTGGACCCGACAGACAATGAGCAGTTCTTC. This gives the protein CASSLDPTDNEQFF. Combining the CDR3 with reference TRBV5-1 and TRBJ2-1 gives the whole variable domain KAGVTQTPRYLIKTRGQQVTLSCSPISGHRSVSWYQQTPGQGLQFLFEYFSETQRNKGNFPGRFSGRQFSNSRSEMNVSTLELGDSALYLCASSLDPTDNEQFFGPGTRLTVL.

The rearrangement links TRBV5-1 to TRBJ2-1; TRBD2 aligns across 10 bases. Germline V lookup: CDR1 SGHRS, CDR2 YFSETQ. The CDR3 is 16 amino acids. J lost 6 bases, V lost 0 bases, and 6 bases had no gene match. The CDR3 DNA follows: TGCGCCAGCAGCTTGGCCGTCACTAGCGGGACCAATGAGCAGTTCTTC. It codes for CASSLAVTSGTNEQFF.

The gene calls are TRBV7-2 and TRBJ1-4; 11 nucleotides agree with TRBD1. Germline CDR1 SGHTA, CDR2 FQGNSA. This CDR3 comprises 15 residues. V was pared by 0 bases and J by 7 bases, with 1 base of the junction left unmatched. The CDR3, as DNA: TGTGCCAGCAGCTTAGCGGGACAGGGGGGTGAAAAACTGTTTTTT. It is translated as CASSLAGQGGEKLFF.